This is a list of T cell receptor beta chains from one sample in a study of cytomegalovirus exposure and HLA in healthy donors. The data were produced by immunoSEQ multiplex PCR, yet TCRdb's version contains in-frame clones alone and is incomplete. This table has 120,000 or so clones, roughly three quarters appearing once. The source material was PBMCs. Receptors originate from a middle-aged man in good health and CMV-seropositive. Both conserved end residues are part of each CDR3. D genes are given only for firm matches. Some rows have no size entry. The others give once, few or many, or a class for an expanded clone.

clone_size: .; d_call: TRBD2; v_call: TRBV2; j_call: TRBJ2-3; cdr3_nt: TGTGCCAGCAGTGAACGGACTAGCGGAATCACAGATACGCAGTATTTT; cdr3_aa: CASSERTSGITDTQYF
clone_size: once; d_call: .; v_call: TRBV9; j_call: TRBJ1-1; cdr3_nt: TGTGCCAGCAGCGTAGGTGAGCGGCGGAACACTGAAGCTTTCTTT; cdr3_aa: CASSVGERRNTEAFF
clone_size: .; d_call: .; v_call: TRBV4-3; j_call: TRBJ1-6; cdr3_nt: TGCGCCAGCAGCTCCGGACAGAATTGGTCACCCCTCCACTTT; cdr3_aa: CASSSGQNWSPLHF
clone_size: .; d_call: TRBD2; v_call: TRBV4-3; j_call: TRBJ2-7; cdr3_nt: TGCGCCAGCAGCCAAGTGGGTCGGGGGGGAAACGAGCAGTACTTC; cdr3_aa: CASSQVGRGGNEQYF
clone_size: .; d_call: TRBD1; v_call: TRBV6-5; j_call: TRBJ1-1; cdr3_nt: TGTGCCAGCAAGCGACAGGGGACCCTGAACACTGAAGCTTTCTTT; cdr3_aa: CASKRQGTLNTEAFF
clone_size: .; d_call: TRBD1; v_call: TRBV18; j_call: TRBJ2-2; cdr3_nt: TGTGCCAGCTCAGAGCCGGGACAGGGATACACCGGGGAGCTGTTTTTT; cdr3_aa: CASSEPGQGYTGELFF
clone_size: few; d_call: TRBD1; v_call: TRBV7-8; j_call: TRBJ2-5; cdr3_nt: TGTGCCAGCAGCCCAGAACAGCAGGGGGCGGCTGAGACCCAGTACTTC; cdr3_aa: CASSPEQQGAAETQYF
clone_size: few; d_call: .; v_call: TRBV9; j_call: TRBJ2-7; cdr3_nt: TGTGCCAGCAGCGTAGGGAGCGTGGCCGACGAGCAGTACTTC; cdr3_aa: CASSVGSVADEQYF
clone_size: .; d_call: .; v_call: TRBV20-1; j_call: TRBJ1-2; cdr3_nt: TGCAGTGCTAGAACAGACTATGGCTACACCTTC; cdr3_aa: CSARTDYGYTF
clone_size: .; d_call: .; v_call: TRBV10-2; j_call: TRBJ2-7; cdr3_nt: TGCGCCACCTCTCTAGAGCGCTACGAGCAGTACTTC; cdr3_aa: CATSLERYEQYF
clone_size: .; d_call: .; v_call: TRBV7-9; j_call: TRBJ2-3; cdr3_nt: TGTGCCAGCACCTCGCCGGGGGTTACAGATACGCAGTATTTT; cdr3_aa: CASTSPGVTDTQYF
clone_size: .; d_call: TRBD2; v_call: TRBV10-1; j_call: TRBJ2-1; cdr3_nt: TGCGCCAGCAGTGTTAGCGGGAATGCCTACAATGAGCAGTTCTTC; cdr3_aa: CASSVSGNAYNEQFF
clone_size: .; d_call: TRBD2; v_call: TRBV7-9; j_call: TRBJ2-5; cdr3_nt: TGTGCCAGCAGCTTTACCGGGACTAGCGAAGAGACCCAGTACTTC; cdr3_aa: CASSFTGTSEETQYF
clone_size: .; d_call: TRBD1; v_call: TRBV27; j_call: TRBJ2-5; cdr3_nt: TGTGCCAGCAGTTTATCCGCCGGGACAGGGGCGCTGGAGACCCAGTACTTC; cdr3_aa: CASSLSAGTGALETQYF
clone_size: few; d_call: .; v_call: TRBV6-5; j_call: TRBJ2-1; cdr3_nt: TGTGCCAGCAGTTACTCGCGAGGGTACAATGAGCAGTTCTTC; cdr3_aa: CASSYSRGYNEQFF
clone_size: once; d_call: .; v_call: TRBV16; j_call: TRBJ1-5; cdr3_nt: TGTGCCAGCAGCCAATTTGGTACACGCAATCAGCCCCAGCATTTT; cdr3_aa: CASSQFGTRNQPQHF
clone_size: .; d_call: .; v_call: TRBV5-1; j_call: TRBJ1-1; cdr3_nt: TGCGCCAGCAGCTTCTACGAGGGCACTGAAGCTTTCTTT; cdr3_aa: CASSFYEGTEAFF
clone_size: .; d_call: .; v_call: TRBV7-8; j_call: TRBJ2-7; cdr3_nt: TGTGCCAGCAGCTTCGGGGGAGGATGGGGCCCCCCAACCTACGAGCAGTACTTC; cdr3_aa: CASSFGGGWGPPTYEQYF
clone_size: few; d_call: TRBD1; v_call: TRBV20-1; j_call: TRBJ2-5; cdr3_nt: TGCAGTGCCAGGGGGCAAGAGACCCAGTACTTC; cdr3_aa: CSARGQETQYF
clone_size: .; d_call: .; v_call: TRBV18; j_call: TRBJ1-4; cdr3_nt: TGTGCCAGCTCACCATCAGGGGCCCACTCGGTAACTAATGAAAAACTGTTTTTT; cdr3_aa: CASSPSGAHSVTNEKLFF
clone_size: .; d_call: TRBD1; v_call: TRBV5-4; j_call: TRBJ2-1; cdr3_nt: TGTGCCAGCAGCTTCGGGACAGGCTCCTACAATGAGCAGTTCTTC; cdr3_aa: CASSFGTGSYNEQFF
clone_size: once; d_call: TRBD1; v_call: TRBV7-2; j_call: TRBJ1-3; cdr3_nt: TGTGCCAGCAGGTCAACCGGGACAGGGGGAAACACCATATATTTT; cdr3_aa: CASRSTGTGGNTIYF
clone_size: .; d_call: TRBD1; v_call: TRBV6-1; j_call: TRBJ1-3; cdr3_nt: TGTGCCAGCAGTGAAGTCAGCCAGGGGGCGCGTGGAAACACCATATATTTT; cdr3_aa: CASSEVSQGARGNTIYF
clone_size: .; d_call: .; v_call: TRBV6-5; j_call: TRBJ1-5; cdr3_nt: TGTGCCAGCAGTTACGAACAGTTCGATCAGCCCCAGCATTTT; cdr3_aa: CASSYEQFDQPQHF
clone_size: .; d_call: .; v_call: TRBV6-1; j_call: TRBJ1-4; cdr3_nt: TGTGCCAGCAGTGAAGGGTCAGCTAATGAAAAACTGTTTTTT; cdr3_aa: CASSEGSANEKLFF
clone_size: .; d_call: .; v_call: TRBV28; j_call: TRBJ2-1; cdr3_nt: TGTGCCAGCACTCTGGGGAGGCCGGACAATGAGCAGTTCTTC; cdr3_aa: CASTLGRPDNEQFF
clone_size: .; d_call: .; v_call: TRBV6-5; j_call: TRBJ2-5; cdr3_nt: TGTGCCAGCAGTTACGGCGCGGCCCCAGAGACCCAGTACTTC; cdr3_aa: CASSYGAAPETQYF
clone_size: .; d_call: .; v_call: TRBV27; j_call: TRBJ1-1; cdr3_nt: TGTGCCAGCAGTTTATCGGGGGGGAACACTGAAGCTTTCTTT; cdr3_aa: CASSLSGGNTEAFF
clone_size: .; d_call: .; v_call: TRBV5-6; j_call: TRBJ1-1; cdr3_nt: TGTGCCAGCAGCCTTGACACTGAAGCTTTCTTT; cdr3_aa: CASSLDTEAFF
clone_size: .; d_call: TRBD1; v_call: TRBV2; j_call: TRBJ1-1; cdr3_nt: TGTGCCACCAGACAGGGGGGTTTAAACACTGAAGCTTTCTTT; cdr3_aa: CATRQGGLNTEAFF
clone_size: .; d_call: TRBD2; v_call: TRBV27; j_call: TRBJ2-7; cdr3_nt: TGTGCCAGCAGTTCTCGGGGGAGGGAGACCTACGAGCAGTACTTC; cdr3_aa: CASSSRGRETYEQYF
clone_size: .; d_call: TRBD1; v_call: TRBV6-5; j_call: TRBJ2-7; cdr3_nt: TGTGCCAGCAGTTCCGGGACAGGGGCCCACGGGCAGTACTTC; cdr3_aa: CASSSGTGAHGQYF
clone_size: .; d_call: .; v_call: TRBV7-8; j_call: TRBJ2-7; cdr3_nt: TGTGCCAGCAGCTTGCAGGGTTACGAGCAGTACTTC; cdr3_aa: CASSLQGYEQYF
clone_size: .; d_call: .; v_call: TRBV9; j_call: TRBJ1-5; cdr3_nt: TGTGCCAGCAGCCCCCCCACCCGGTTCAATCAGCCCCAGCATTTT; cdr3_aa: CASSPPTRFNQPQHF
clone_size: .; d_call: TRBD2; v_call: TRBV27; j_call: TRBJ2-7; cdr3_nt: TGTGCCAGCAGTTTAAGGCTTGAGACTAGCGAACAGTACTTC; cdr3_aa: CASSLRLETSEQYF
clone_size: .; d_call: .; v_call: TRBV6-5; j_call: TRBJ1-2; cdr3_nt: TGTGCCAGCAGGGTCGCGGGCAGATATGATGGCTACACCTTC; cdr3_aa: CASRVAGRYDGYTF
clone_size: .; d_call: TRBD1; v_call: TRBV2; j_call: TRBJ2-3; cdr3_nt: TGTGCCAGCAGTGAAGGGACAGGGCGGGTAGGAGATACGCAGTATTTT; cdr3_aa: CASSEGTGRVGDTQYF
clone_size: .; d_call: .; v_call: TRBV28; j_call: TRBJ2-2; cdr3_nt: TGTGCCAGCAGCCTCAGCGAGAGTGGGACCGGGGAGCTGTTTTTT; cdr3_aa: CASSLSESGTGELFF
clone_size: .; d_call: .; v_call: TRBV15; j_call: TRBJ2-5; cdr3_nt: TGTGCCACCAGCAGAGATAGAGAGACCCAGTACTTC; cdr3_aa: CATSRDRETQYF
clone_size: few; d_call: .; v_call: TRBV5-1; j_call: TRBJ2-7; cdr3_nt: TGCGCCAGCAGCCTGACAGGTGGTTACGAGCAGTACTTC; cdr3_aa: CASSLTGGYEQYF
clone_size: .; d_call: TRBD2; v_call: TRBV5-4; j_call: TRBJ2-1; cdr3_nt: TGTGCCAGCAGCTTAGGTTTGGCGGGAGGGTTCAATGAGCAGTTCTTC; cdr3_aa: CASSLGLAGGFNEQFF
clone_size: .; d_call: TRBD1; v_call: TRBV5-1; j_call: TRBJ1-4; cdr3_nt: TGCGCCAGCAGCTTACAAGGGGGACAGAACAATGAAAAACTGTTTTTT; cdr3_aa: CASSLQGGQNNEKLFF
clone_size: few; d_call: .; v_call: TRBV7-9; j_call: TRBJ2-1; cdr3_nt: TGTTCCAGCACCGACAATGAGCAGTTCTTC; cdr3_aa: CSSTDNEQFF
clone_size: .; d_call: .; v_call: TRBV5-1; j_call: TRBJ1-4; cdr3_nt: TGCGCCAGCAGCCCGGGGAACGGCCAAGATGAACTGTTTTTT; cdr3_aa: CASSPGNGQDELFF
clone_size: .; d_call: TRBD2; v_call: TRBV29-1; j_call: TRBJ2-5; cdr3_nt: TGCAGCGTTGAAGTGTTAGTTCTGGGGACTAGAGAGACCCAGTACTTC; cdr3_aa: CSVEVLVLGTRETQYF